A selection of T cell receptor beta chains follows, all from one sample in a study of Ad26.COV2.S vaccination and SARS-CoV-2 variants. Some clones are missing from TCRdb's copy, which holds only in-frame ones; the method was immunoSEQ multiplex PCR. The sample holds under 500,000 clones, over 80% seen once. The source was peripheral blood, collected in a trial of Ad26.COV2.S vaccine versus placebo. These receptors originate from a person aged 18 to 65 who received the Ad26.COV2.S COVID-19 vaccine or a placebo. Both conserved end residues are part of each CDR3. The order of the fields is CDR3 protein, CDR3 DNA, J gene, V gene, clone size, D gene. The D gene is left open where the match is weak. Expanded clones get a size class; other rows say once, few or many, or leave the size out.

CDR3: CASTPTPSGGSGEQYF
DNA: TGCGCCAGCACCCCCACCCCTAGCGGGGGATCGGGCGAGCAGTACTTC
J: TRBJ2-7
V: TRBV5-1
size: NA
D: TRBD2

CDR3: CAWSPGDLYEQYF
DNA: TGTGCCTGGAGTCCCGGAGACCTTTACGAGCAGTACTTC
J: TRBJ2-7
V: TRBV30
size: NA
D: NA

CDR3: CARLGAGKVYEQYF
DNA: TGTGCCAGATTAGGTGCAGGGAAAGTCTACGAGCAGTACTTC
J: TRBJ2-7
V: TRBV3-1/TRBV3-2
size: NA
D: NA

CDR3: CASSQGGSWGLAITGNTIYF
DNA: TGCGCCAGCAGCCAAGGGGGGTCATGGGGGCTTGCTATTACTGGAAACACCATATATTTT
J: TRBJ1-3
V: TRBV4-1
size: NA
D: NA

CDR3: CASSPSGTSTDTQYF
DNA: TGTGCCAGCAGTCCAAGCGGGACTAGCACAGATACGCAGTATTTT
J: TRBJ2-3
V: TRBV6-2/TRBV6-3
size: NA
D: TRBD2

CDR3: CSVVRSYEQYF
DNA: TGCAGCGTTGTGAGATCCTACGAGCAGTACTTC
J: TRBJ2-7
V: TRBV29-1
size: NA
D: NA

CDR3: CASSETLSYEQYF
DNA: TGCGCCAGCAGTGAGACCCTCTCCTACGAGCAGTACTTC
J: TRBJ2-7
V: TRBV10-1
size: few
D: NA

CDR3: CATSGVGTTNSNQPQHF
DNA: TGTGCCACCAGCGGGGTCGGGACAACTAATAGCAATCAGCCCCAGCATTTT
J: TRBJ1-5
V: TRBV15
size: NA
D: NA

CDR3: CASSWTGTGGETQYF
DNA: TGTGCCAGCAGCTGGACCGGGACAGGGGGCGAGACCCAGTACTTC
J: TRBJ2-5
V: TRBV11-3
size: NA
D: TRBD1

CDR3: CASRGGRSGNTIYF
DNA: TGCGCCAGCCGGGGGGGTCGCTCTGGAAACACCATATATTTT
J: TRBJ1-3
V: TRBV10-2
size: NA
D: NA

CDR3: CASSESTRGPWKPQHF
DNA: TGCGCCAGCAGTGAGTCTACTCGAGGTCCTTGGAAGCCCCAGCATTTT
J: TRBJ1-5
V: TRBV10-2
size: NA
D: NA

CDR3: CASSLGMNTEAFF
DNA: TGTGCCAGCAGCTTAGGGATGAACACTGAAGCTTTCTTT
J: TRBJ1-1
V: TRBV11-3
size: NA
D: NA

CDR3: CASSSRGSYNEQFF
DNA: TGTGCCAGTAGTAGCAGGGGATCCTACAATGAGCAGTTCTTC
J: TRBJ2-1
V: TRBV19
size: NA
D: NA

CDR3: CASSQVGSPYGYTF
DNA: TGCGCCAGCAGCCAAGTCGGGAGTCCCTATGGCTACACCTTC
J: TRBJ1-2
V: TRBV4-3
size: NA
D: NA

CDR3: CASSSPASYEQYF
DNA: TGTGCCAGCAGTTCCCCGGCCTCCTACGAGCAGTACTTC
J: TRBJ2-7
V: TRBV6-5
size: NA
D: NA

CDR3: CAISGQSSYNEQFF
DNA: TGTGCCATCAGTGGGCAGAGCTCCTACAATGAGCAGTTCTTC
J: TRBJ2-1
V: TRBV10-3
size: NA
D: NA

CDR3: CASSLVINTYEQYF
DNA: TGCGCCAGCAGCTTGGTTATTAACACCTACGAGCAGTACTTC
J: TRBJ2-7
V: TRBV5-1
size: NA
D: NA

CDR3: CASSVELADNEQFF
DNA: TGTGCCAGCAGCGTAGAACTAGCGGACAATGAGCAGTTCTTC
J: TRBJ2-1
V: TRBV9
size: NA
D: TRBD2

CDR3: CSVVTGRGLYGYTF
DNA: TGCAGCGTTGTAACGGGCAGGGGGCTTTATGGCTACACCTTC
J: TRBJ1-2
V: TRBV29-1
size: NA
D: TRBD1

CDR3: CASSLPTGFEQYF
DNA: TGCGCCAGCAGCTTGCCGACAGGGTTCGAGCAGTACTTC
J: TRBJ2-7
V: TRBV5-1
size: NA
D: TRBD1

CDR3: CASSPSPGGATNEKLFF
DNA: TGTGCCAGCTCACCATCCCCAGGGGGCGCAACTAATGAAAAACTGTTTTTT
J: TRBJ1-4
V: TRBV18
size: NA
D: TRBD1

CDR3: CASSPIWRGGGEQFF
DNA: TGTGCCAGCAGCCCGATATGGAGGGGGGGCGGTGAGCAGTTCTTC
J: TRBJ2-1
V: TRBV7-7
size: NA
D: NA

CDR3: CASSQDRLISGANVLTF
DNA: TGCGCCAGCAGCCAAGACAGGCTAATCTCTGGGGCCAACGTCCTGACTTTC
J: TRBJ2-6
V: TRBV4-3
size: NA
D: NA

CDR3: CASSFDYTSLPGDQETQYF
DNA: TGTGCCAGCAGTTTCGACTACACCAGCTTACCCGGAGACCAAGAGACCCAGTACTTC
J: TRBJ2-5
V: TRBV28
size: once
D: NA

CDR3: CASSYSNQRRAANYGYTF
DNA: TGTGCCAGCAGTTACTCGAATCAAAGGAGGGCAGCTAACTATGGCTACACCTTC
J: TRBJ1-2
V: TRBV6-2/TRBV6-3
size: NA
D: NA

CDR3: CASSPGPLKSSGNTIYF
DNA: TGTGCCAGCTCACCGGGACCTTTAAAGTCCTCCGGAAACACCATATATTTT
J: TRBJ1-3
V: TRBV18
size: NA
D: NA

CDR3: CASRNTGTRADTQYF
DNA: TGTGCCAGTAGAAACACCGGGACTAGGGCAGATACGCAGTATTTT
J: TRBJ2-3
V: TRBV19
size: NA
D: TRBD2

CDR3: CSVEESGGIVGYTF
DNA: TGCAGCGTTGAAGAGTCAGGGGGCATTGTTGGCTACACCTTC
J: TRBJ1-2
V: TRBV29-1
size: NA
D: TRBD1

CDR3: CASSSSRDSITGELFF
DNA: TGTGCCAGCAGCTCGTCTCGGGACAGCATCACCGGGGAGCTGTTTTTT
J: TRBJ2-2
V: TRBV7-9
size: NA
D: TRBD1

CDR3: CASSAQVNTEAFF
DNA: TGTGCCAGCAGTGCACAGGTAAACACTGAAGCTTTCTTT
J: TRBJ1-1
V: TRBV12-3/TRBV12-4
size: few
D: NA

CDR3: CASRFFKDRSQETQYF
DNA: TGTGCAAGTCGCTTTTTTAAGGACAGGTCCCAAGAGACCCAGTACTTC
J: TRBJ2-5
V: TRBV12-2
size: NA
D: NA

CDR3: CASSLAFGSQNTIYF
DNA: TGTGCCAGCAGCTTGGCCTTTGGCAGTCAGAACACCATATATTTT
J: TRBJ1-3
V: TRBV5-6
size: NA
D: NA

CDR3: CASSPRGGLAASTDTQYF
DNA: TGTGCCAGCAGCCCACGGGGGGGACTAGCGGCTTCCACAGATACGCAGTATTTT
J: TRBJ2-3
V: TRBV11-2
size: NA
D: TRBD2

CDR3: CASGSGSSYEQYF
DNA: TGTGCCAGCGGGTCGGGTAGCTCCTACGAGCAGTACTTC
J: TRBJ2-7
V: TRBV27
size: NA
D: NA

CDR3: CASARGQSNEKLFF
DNA: TGTGCCAGCGCCAGGGGACAGTCTAATGAAAAACTGTTTTTT
J: TRBJ1-4
V: TRBV3-1/TRBV3-2
size: NA
D: TRBD1

CDR3: CASSPGTGGPLRDTQYF
DNA: TGTGCCAGTAGTCCAGGGACAGGGGGTCCACTCCGGGATACGCAGTATTTT
J: TRBJ2-3
V: TRBV19
size: NA
D: TRBD1

CDR3: CASSYNRGHGYTF
DNA: TGTGCCAGCAGTTACAACAGGGGTCATGGCTACACCTTC
J: TRBJ1-2
V: TRBV6-2/TRBV6-3
size: NA
D: TRBD1

CDR3: CASSPTGGVGTEAFF
DNA: TGTGCCAGCAGTCCCACAGGGGGCGTCGGCACTGAAGCTTTCTTT
J: TRBJ1-1
V: TRBV6-6
size: NA
D: TRBD1